One sample yielded the 20 T cell receptor beta chains listed below, sequenced in a study of shared clonotypes between healthy human individuals. CD45RO-negative, CCR7-selected cells formed the naive CD8 fraction, which excluded terminally differentiated effector memory CD45RA+ cells. The data were produced by immunoSEQ multiplex PCR, yet TCRdb's version contains in-frame clones alone and is incomplete. The repertoire holds about 2 million clones, about 95% seen once, with around 1.1% in the top ten. Sequenced: naive CD8+ T cells sorted from blood. These receptors came from a man younger than 30 in good health.

This rearrangement joins TRBV25-1 to TRBJ1-2; D ambiguous. The length of the CDR3 is 14 residues. The germline V gene has CDR1 MGHDK and CDR2 SYGVNS. V lost 5 bases to trimming and J lost 5 bases, with 15 bases between them. CDR3 nucleotide sequence: TGTGCCAGCAGTCTTGGTGCTGGGGATTATGGCTACACCTTC. Translation gives CASSLGAGDYGYTF.

For the CDR3, the DNA is TGTGCCAGCAGCGGGAGACCAGATACGCAGTATTTT. It codes for CASSGRPDTQYF. V usage is TRBV9 and J usage is TRBJ2-3; the D is unclear. Trimming pared 3 bases from V and 4 bases from J, leaving 6 bases between. Per germline, CDR1 SGDLS and CDR2 YYNGEE. The CDR3 sequence is 12 residues long.

V usage is TRBV9 and J usage is TRBJ2-3, with D uncertain. V was pared by 4 bases and J by 3 bases, with 9 bases between. From germline, CDR1 is SGDLS and CDR2 YYNGEE. CDR3 length equals 13 residues. CDR3 bases: TGTGCCAGCAGCCCTCATTTAACAGATACGCAGTATTTT. Its protein product is CASSPHLTDTQYF.

In its sample, this clone was seen once. The rearrangement joins TRBV29-1 to TRBJ2-1; D is unclear. The germline CDR1 and CDR2 sequences are SQVTM and ANQGSEA. The CDR3 is 13 residues long. V was shortened by 3 bases and J by 1 base, with 7 bases between the two germline ends. CDR3 in DNA: TGCAGCGTTGATCTGGTGTCCTACAATGAGCAGTTCTTC. This codes for CSVDLVSYNEQFF.

The rearrangement joins TRBV9 to TRBJ2-3, with no clear D. Germline V CDR1 and CDR2: SGDLS, YYNGEE. The CDR3 is 15 amino acids. With 0 bases removed from V and 5 bases from J, the gap between germline ends came to 13 bases. CDR3 amino acids: CASSVERGIGDTQYF. The CDR3 DNA sequence: TGTGCCAGCAGCGTAGAACGCGGAATAGGAGATACGCAGTATTTT.

The chain uses TRBV5-4 and TRBJ2-3; D remains unclear. Germline CDR1 is SGHNT and CDR2 is YYREEE (reference sequence). The CDR3 extends over 16 amino acids. V gave up 4 bases and J gave up 1 base, with 16 bases separating them. The CDR3 coding sequence is TGTGCCAGCAGCACGGAAGTTGGCTTCGGCACAGATACGCAGTATTTT. This sequence encodes CASSTEVGFGTDTQYF.

To note about this clone: Other DNA sequences in this sample translate to the same CDR3. The CDR3 spells CASSLVRNEQFF. CDR3 coding DNA: TGTGCCAGCAGCTTAGTTCGGAATGAGCAGTTCTTC. The chain uses TRBV11-2 and TRBJ2-1; D uncertain. The CDR3 has 12 residues. Germline-derived CDR1 and CDR2 are SGHAT and FQNNGV. Trimming removed 1 base at V and 7 bases at J, with 5 bases between.

The count of this clone is one. This rearrangement joins TRBV5-6 to TRBJ2-5; 11 bases are a match to TRBD2. With V trimmed by 1 base and J by 5 bases, 10 bases remained unmatched. The length of the CDR3 is 17 residues. Germline V gene data show CDR1 as SGHDT and CDR2 as YYEEEE. This CDR3 is CASSLTSGRGLGETQYF. The CDR3 DNA reads as TGTGCCAGCAGCTTGACTAGCGGGAGAGGTCTGGGGGAGACCCAGTACTTC.

The V gene is TRBV27, the J gene TRBJ2-7; 9 bases line up with TRBD2. There are 14 residues in the CDR3. CDR1 and CDR2 from the germline V gene are MNHEY and SMNVEV (reference sequence). J gave up 6 bases and V 5 bases, and 8 bases lay outside the gene matches. The DNA for the CDR3 is TGTGCCAGCAGTCCGGGACTAGCAGGGTCCGAGCAGTACTTC. Translating it yields CASSPGLAGSEQYF.

J is TRBJ2-1 and V is TRBV27, with D tentatively TRBD1 (6 bases). The germline V gene encodes CDR1 MNHEY and CDR2 SMNVEV (reference sequence). Trimming cost V 2 bases and J 0 bases, with 8 bases left between them. CDR3 length equals 15 residues. This CDR3 reads CASSLRTVSYNEQFF. CDR3 bases: TGTGCCAGCAGTTTAAGGACAGTCTCCTACAATGAGCAGTTCTTC.

The chain has TRBV5-3 and TRBJ2-2, with D maybe TRBD2 (6 bases). TRBV5-3 is given ORF status, its function remaining uncertain. The CDR3 consists of 14 residues. Trimming removed 3 bases from V and 3 bases from J, with 9 bases in between. The CDR3 nucleotides are TGTGCCAGAAGCTGGGACTCCTACACCGGGGAGCTGTTTTTT. It encodes CARSWDSYTGELFF.

The chain links TRBV9 to TRBJ2-2; 9 nucleotides align to TRBD2. Germline assignment: CDR1 SGDLS and CDR2 YYNGEE. The CDR3 extends over 15 amino acids. V shed 4 bases and J 7 bases; nucleotides not matched to a gene: 8. The CDR3 DNA sequence: TGTGCCAGCAGCTTTAGCGGGAGACTGGGCGGGGAGCTGTTTTTT. This encodes CASSFSGRLGGELFF.

This clone was seen once. The chain joins TRBV13 to TRBJ2-3; possible D gene TRBD2, 6 bases. The CDR3 sequence is 20 residues long. Deletions cut 2 bases from V and 0 bases from J, with 24 bases between. From germline, CDR1 is PRHDT and CDR2 FYEKMQ (reference sequence). CDR3 sequence: CASSLYPPIRATRSTDTQYF. CDR3 DNA: TGTGCCAGCAGCTTATATCCCCCTATCAGAGCGACTAGAAGCACAGATACGCAGTATTTT.

J is TRBJ2-7 and V is TRBV6-5; D uncertain. V was trimmed by 3 bases and J by 1 base, leaving 10 bases between them. The CDR3 extends over 14 amino acids. Germline CDR1 MNHEY, CDR2 SVGAGI. CDR3 loop: CASSYPGASYEQYF. CDR3 nucleotide sequence: TGTGCCAGCAGTTATCCAGGCGCTTCCTACGAGCAGTACTTC.

The chain has TRBV7-3 and TRBJ1-1; the D is unclear. Germline values: CDR1 SGHTA, CDR2 FQGTGA. The V end was cut by 2 bases, the J end by 1 base, with 11 bases between. The CDR3 sequence is 15 residues long. The CDR3 DNA follows: TGTGCCAGCAGCTTAGCCCCATGGGGGAACACTGAAGCTTTCTTT. Translation: CASSLAPWGNTEAFF.

The CDR3 reads CASSFRQGAGTEAFF. CDR3 in DNA: TGTGCCAGCAGTTTTCGACAGGGGGCCGGGACTGAAGCTTTCTTT. V usage is TRBV27 and J usage is TRBJ1-1; TRBD1 agrees at 10 bases. In germline, CDR1 is MNHEY, CDR2 SMNVEV (reference sequence). Trimming at V came to 3 bases and at J to 5 bases, leaving 6 bases not matched to a gene. The CDR3 has 15 residues.

Worth noting for this clone: This specimen includes other DNA sequences encoding the same CDR3. CDR3 amino acids: CASSFRGLSYEQYF. In DNA form, the CDR3 reads TGTGCCAGCAGTTTTCGGGGACTATCCTACGAGCAGTACTTC. The V gene is TRBV28, the J gene TRBJ2-7; TRBD2 agrees at 7 bases. Germline V CDR1 and CDR2: MDHEN, SYDVKM. The CDR3 sequence is 14 residues long. The V and J ends lost 3 bases and 1 base, in that order; junction bases with no gene match: 3.

The chain carries TRBV9 and TRBJ2-1, with 7 bases matching TRBD2. The length of the CDR3 is 13 residues. The ends lost 4 bases at V and 6 bases at J; junction bases unmatched: 4. The germline gives CDR1 SGDLS, CDR2 YYNGEE. The CDR3 protein is CASSSGGTNEQFF. The DNA of the CDR3 is TGTGCCAGCAGCTCCGGGGGGACCAATGAGCAGTTCTTC.

This clone showed up just a few times. Other DNA sequences from this sample encode an identical CDR3 as well. CDR3 nucleotide sequence: TGTGCCAGCAGCTTGCGGGACAGCTATGGCTACACCTTC. Its translation: CASSLRDSYGYTF. The chain uses TRBV7-9 and TRBJ1-2; 7 bases fit TRBD1. The trim removed 3 bases at V and 4 bases at J, leaving 2 bases unmatched. Germline V gives CDR1 SEHNR, CDR2 FQNEAQ (reference sequence). The CDR3 covers 13 residues.

This rearrangement joins TRBV6-5 to TRBJ2-1; D is undetermined. V gave up 7 bases and J gave up 3 bases, with 10 bases separating them. CDR3 length: 13 amino acids. Germline-derived CDR1 and CDR2 are MNHEY and SVGAGI. CDR3 sequence reads: CASTSRYYNEQFF. CDR3 bases: TGTGCCAGCACCTCGAGATACTACAATGAGCAGTTCTTC.